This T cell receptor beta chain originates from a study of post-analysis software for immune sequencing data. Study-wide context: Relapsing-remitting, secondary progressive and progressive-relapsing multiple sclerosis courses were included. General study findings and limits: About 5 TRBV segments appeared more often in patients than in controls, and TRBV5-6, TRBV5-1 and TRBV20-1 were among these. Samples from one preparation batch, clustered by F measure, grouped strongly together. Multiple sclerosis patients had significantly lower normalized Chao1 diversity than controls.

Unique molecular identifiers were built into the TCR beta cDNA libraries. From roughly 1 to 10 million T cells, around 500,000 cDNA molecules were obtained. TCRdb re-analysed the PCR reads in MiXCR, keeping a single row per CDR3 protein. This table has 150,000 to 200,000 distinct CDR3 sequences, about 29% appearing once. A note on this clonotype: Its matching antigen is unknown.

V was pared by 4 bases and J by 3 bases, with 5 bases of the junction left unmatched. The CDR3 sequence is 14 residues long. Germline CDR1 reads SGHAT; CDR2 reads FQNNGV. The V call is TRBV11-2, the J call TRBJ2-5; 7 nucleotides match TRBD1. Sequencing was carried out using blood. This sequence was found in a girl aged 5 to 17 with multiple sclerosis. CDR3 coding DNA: TGTGCCAGCAGCTCGAGACAGGGAGAAGAGACCCAGTACTTC. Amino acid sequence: CASSSRQGEETQYF.